The next 16 T cell receptor beta chains were all read from a single sample in a study of OX40 agonist ivuxolimab in advanced cancers. The library was made by the immunoSEQ multiplex PCR assay. TCRdb carries this immuneACCESS record with in-frame sequences only. Its versions omit some clonotypes, under half of them owing to an unresolved V gene in the studies checked, with the rest unexplained. In all, the sample holds 55,000 to 70,000 clones, and less than 90% of those were seen once. Clones ranked in the top ten supply less than 4% of the sample. Sequenced material: CD4+ or CD8+ T cells sorted from blood, taken in a trial of the OX40 agonist ivuxolimab. These receptors were taken from an adult with an advanced solid tumor such as melanoma, head and neck, liver or kidney cancer.

The chain joins TRBV7-2 to TRBJ1-4; D gene unclear. The germline CDR1 and CDR2 sequences are SGHTA and FQGNSA. This CDR3 region has 12 residues. Trimming took off 5 bases at V and 8 bases at J, with 9 bases between the two ends. The CDR3 DNA reads as TGTGCCAGCAGCCGTCCCCCGGAAAAACTGTTTTTT. This gives the protein CASSRPPEKLFF.

The chain recombines TRBV9 with TRBJ2-7; TRBD1 aligns across 11 bases. J gave up 4 bases and V 3 bases, and 6 bases lay outside the gene matches. This CDR3 comprises 15 residues. CDR1 is SGDLS and CDR2 is YYNGEE in the germline V gene. CDR3 in amino acids: CASSAQGTGGYEQYF. CDR3 DNA sequence: TGTGCCAGCAGCGCCCAAGGGACAGGGGGTTACGAGCAGTACTTC.

The chain uses TRBV30 and TRBJ1-3; tentative D call: TRBD1 (6 bases). The CDR3 has 13 amino acids. Trimming shortened V by 4 bases and J by 2 bases, and 9 bases separated the two germline ends. Germline V lookup: CDR1 GTSNPN, CDR2 SVGIG (reference sequence). CDR3 nucleotides: TGTGCCTGGACAGGGGACGCTGGAAACACCATATATTTT. The encoded protein is CAWTGDAGNTIYF. The full variable domain, in which reference TRBV30 and TRBJ1-3 provide the parts outside the CDR3, is SQTIHQWPATLVQPVGSPLSLECTVEGTSNPNLYWYRQAAGRGLQLLFYSVGIGQISSEVPQNLSASRPQDRQFILSSKKLLLSDSGFYLCAWTGDAGNTIYFGEGSWLTVV.

The CDR3 is CASSSLGRYNEQFF. The CDR3 nucleotides are TGTGCCAGCAGCTCCCTCGGACGGTACAATGAGCAGTTCTTC. The V call is TRBV7-9, the J call TRBJ2-1; D is uncertain. V gave up 4 bases and J gave up 4 bases, with 11 bases separating them. Germline V CDR1 and CDR2: SEHNR, FQNEAQ (reference sequence). The CDR3 length is 14 residues.

The rearrangement joins TRBV28 to TRBJ2-5; D gene unclear. V was trimmed by 10 bases and J by 1 base, leaving 16 bases between them. This CDR3 spans 14 amino acids. The germline gives CDR1 MDHEN, CDR2 SYDVKM. As DNA, the CDR3 is TGTGCCACCTGGGGAACTACCCCCCAAGAGACCCAGTACTTC. This translates into CATWGTTPQETQYF.

The CDR3 loop reads CASSQPTENYGYTF. As DNA, the CDR3 is TGTGCCAGCAGCCAACCGACAGAAAACTATGGCTACACCTTC. The rearrangement links TRBV28 to TRBJ1-2, with a possible D match to TRBD1 (5 bases). The CDR3 length is 14 residues. V was cut by 6 bases and J by 2 bases, with 13 bases left in between. Germline assignment: CDR1 MDHEN and CDR2 SYDVKM.

This chain links TRBV28 with TRBJ1-2; the D gene is possibly TRBD1 (6 bases). The CDR3 length is 14 residues. Germline CDR1 and CDR2: MDHEN and SYDVKM. With 7 bases removed from V and 6 bases from J, the gap between germline ends came to 18 bases. The CDR3 region has the DNA TGTGCCAGCACTACCCTACAGGGTAGGGATGGCTACACCTTC. It encodes CASTTLQGRDGYTF.

The chain joins TRBV4-1 to TRBJ2-1; 8 bases are shared with TRBD2. The CDR3 has 17 amino acids. Trimming took 6 bases from V and 1 from J; bases not matched to a gene: 11. Looked up from germline, CDR1 is MGHRA and CDR2 is YSYEKL. This CDR3 is CASRPLAGPGSYNEQFF. The CDR3 bases are TGCGCCAGCAGACCCCTAGCGGGCCCTGGGTCCTACAATGAGCAGTTCTTC.

The rearrangement joins TRBV19 to TRBJ2-7; 9 nucleotides match TRBD1. The CDR3 sequence is 17 residues long. The V and J ends lost 0 bases and 3 bases, in that order; junction bases with no gene match: 9. Per the germline V gene, CDR1 is LNHDA and CDR2 is SQIVND (reference sequence). The CDR3 sequence: CASSIDGTGGNGYEQYF. The CDR3 DNA follows: TGTGCCAGTAGTATAGATGGTACAGGGGGCAACGGCTACGAGCAGTACTTC.

This chain connects TRBV6-5 to TRBJ1-1; 7 bases line up with TRBD1. CDR3 length equals 16 residues. Germline-derived CDR1 and CDR2 are MNHEY and SVGAGI. V lost 0 bases and J lost 4; bases outside the gene matches: 8. The CDR3 DNA reads as TGTGCCAGCAGTTACTCAGGGGGCGCGTGGACCACTGAAGCTTTCTTT. Its protein product is CASSYSGGAWTTEAFF.

V is TRBV5-6 and J is TRBJ2-7; TRBD1 agrees at 7 bases. Germline CDR1 SGHDT, CDR2 YYEEEE. V gave up 3 bases and J gave up 3 bases; unmatched junction bases: 3. This CDR3 region has 13 residues. DNA for the CDR3: TGTGCCAGCAGCTGGGGGACAGTCTACGAGCAGTACTTC. It encodes CASSWGTVYEQYF.

This clone was seen a single time. The genes are TRBV11-3 and TRBJ1-2; maybe TRBD1 (5 bases). Trimming took 5 bases from V and 4 from J, leaving 8 bases between them. The CDR3 runs to 12 residues. CDR1 and CDR2 from the germline V gene are SGHNT and YENEEA. CDR3 loop: CASSLRGYGYTF. In DNA form, the CDR3 reads TGTGCCAGCAGCCTAAGGGGCTATGGCTACACCTTC.

The chain recombines TRBV11-2 with TRBJ2-7; the D is unclear. This CDR3 comprises 14 residues. V lost 2 bases and J lost 5, with 13 bases in between. Germline V CDR1 and CDR2: SGHAT, FQNNGV. This chain's CDR3 is CASSLKGSGDEQYF. DNA for the CDR3: TGTGCCAGCAGCTTAAAAGGATCTGGCGACGAGCAGTACTTC.

V and J are TRBV2 and TRBJ1-5; D is perhaps TRBD1 (6 bases). The germline V gene encodes CDR1 SNHLY and CDR2 FYNNEI. V lost 4 bases, J lost 3 bases, and 10 bases lay in between. The CDR3 loop spans 14 amino acids. The DNA for the CDR3 is TGTGCCAGCAGTGGACAGGTCAACAATCAGCCCCAGCATTTT. Translated, it gives CASSGQVNNQPQHF.

This chain uses TRBV10-3 with TRBJ1-2, with D possibly matching TRBD1 (5 bases). Per the germline V gene, CDR1 is ENHRY and CDR2 is SYGVKD. The CDR3 consists of 16 residues. Trimming shortened V by 0 bases and J by 4 bases, and 15 bases separated the two germline ends. The DNA of the CDR3 is TGTGCCATCAGTGAGTCGGGGCCAGGAGGGACCTATGGCTACACCTTC. This gives the protein CAISESGPGGTYGYTF.

CDR3 region: CATQSPRLTDTQYF. DNA for the CDR3: TGTGCCACACAGTCTCCACGATTAACAGATACGCAGTATTTT. The chain joins TRBV10-3 to TRBJ2-3; D uncertain. The CDR3 covers 14 residues. CDR1 is ENHRY and CDR2 is SYGVKD in the germline V gene. Trimming took off 10 bases at V and 3 bases at J, with 17 bases between the two ends.